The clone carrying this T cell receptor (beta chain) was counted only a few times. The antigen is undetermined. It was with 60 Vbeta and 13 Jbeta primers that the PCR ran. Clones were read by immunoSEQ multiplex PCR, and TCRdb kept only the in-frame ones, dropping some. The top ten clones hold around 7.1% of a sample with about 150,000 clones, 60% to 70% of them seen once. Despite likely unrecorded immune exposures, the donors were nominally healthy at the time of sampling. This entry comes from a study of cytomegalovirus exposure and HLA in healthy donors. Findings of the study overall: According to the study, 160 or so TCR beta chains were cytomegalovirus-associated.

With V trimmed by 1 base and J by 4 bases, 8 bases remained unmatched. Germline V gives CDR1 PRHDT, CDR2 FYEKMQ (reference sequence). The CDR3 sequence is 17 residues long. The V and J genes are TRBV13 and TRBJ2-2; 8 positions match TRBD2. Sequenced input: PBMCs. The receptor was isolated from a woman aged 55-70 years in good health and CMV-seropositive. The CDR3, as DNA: TGTGCCAGCAGCTTAGCGGTCGGGAGGGCAAGCACCGGGGAGCTGTTTTTT. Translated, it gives CASSLAVGRASTGELFF.